Listed below are T cell receptor beta chains from one sample, sequenced in a study of T cells in Graves' hyperthyroidism and ophthalmopathy. TCRdb re-analysed the multiplex PCR reads in MiXCR, keeping a single row per CDR3 protein. The repertoire holds approximately 590,000 distinct CDR3 sequences, with 46% as singletons. The sequenced material came from peripheral blood or thyroid tissue (not recorded which). The receptor source for this set is a woman younger than 35 with Graves' hyperthyroidism. Both conserved end residues are part of each CDR3. D genes are given only for firm matches. Rows may omit the clone size; those that give it use once, few, many or a size class.

TRBV29-1	NA	TRBJ2-7	TRBD1	TGCAGCGCCCGGACAGGGTTGTCCTACGAGCAGTACTTC	CSARTGLSYEQYF
TRBV14	NA	TRBJ2-1	NA	TGTGCCAGCAGCCAAGGTAATGAGCAGTTCTTC	CASSQGNEQFF
TRBV10-3	once	TRBJ2-5	TRBD1	TGTGCCATCAGTTTGGACAGGGGCAGAGAGACCCAGTACTTC	CAISLDRGRETQYF
TRBV25-1	NA	TRBJ1-1	TRBD1	TGTGCCAGCAGCCAATCGGGACAGGGGAACACTGAAGCCTTCTTT	CASSQSGQGNTEAFF
TRBV7-8	NA	TRBJ1-2	TRBD1	TGTGCCAGCAGCATTGGGACAGGGGTCTATGGCTACACCTTC	CASSIGTGVYGYTF
TRBV20-1	NA	TRBJ1-2	NA	TGCAGTGCTGGAGACCGACTCCGCGGCTATGGCTACACCTTC	CSAGDRLRGYGYTF
TRBV15	NA	TRBJ2-2	NA	TGTGCCACCAGCAGAGCGCGTTCAGGGGAGCTGTTTTTT	CATSRARSGELFF
TRBV20-1	many	TRBJ2-7	NA	TGCAGTGCTCCAGATGCCTACGAGCAGTACTTC	CSAPDAYEQYF
TRBV19	NA	TRBJ2-7	TRBD1	TGTGCCAGTAGTACACTTCGACAGGGATGGGAGCAGTACTTC	CASSTLRQGWEQYF
TRBV29-1	NA	TRBJ1-4	NA	TGCAGCGTGGTGGGGCGGGAAAAACTGTTTTTT	CSVVGREKLFF
TRBV7-2	few	TRBJ2-7	NA	TGTGCCAGCAGCTCGTCCATTTCGACTGGGGTCTACGAGCAGTACTTC	CASSSSISTGVYEQYF
TRBV7-9	few	TRBJ2-7	TRBD2	TGTGCCAGTGTACTAGCGGGAGTCGGGGAGCAGTACTTC	CASVLAGVGEQYF
TRBV4-1	NA	TRBJ2-2	NA	TGCGCCAGCAGCCGCCCGATCGTGGACGCCTCGAACACCGGGGAGCTGTTTTTT	CASSRPIVDASNTGELFF
TRBV25-1	many	TRBJ1-1	TRBD1	TGTGCCAGCAGTGACAGGGGGAGATTTGGGAACACTGAAGCTTTCTTT	CASSDRGRFGNTEAFF
TRBV12-3/TRBV12-4	NA	TRBJ1-1	NA	TGTGCCAGCAGTTTAAGACGGTCTGAAGCTTTCTTT	CASSLRRSEAFF
TRBV15	many	TRBJ2-7	TRBD2	TGTGCCACCAGCACCGCGGGGCTAGCGGGAGCCTACGAGCAGTACTTC	CATSTAGLAGAYEQYF
TRBV2	NA	TRBJ2-7	TRBD2	TGTGCCAGCCGCAGACTAGCGGGAGGCCCGAAGGGGGAGCAGTACTTC	CASRRLAGGPKGEQYF
TRBV6-6	NA	TRBJ1-2	NA	TGTGCCAGCAGCAACTTCGGGAACAGGGATGGCTACACCTTC	CASSNFGNRDGYTF